These 28 T cell receptor beta chains came from one sample sequenced in a study of early T cells in non-severe SARS-CoV-2 infection. TCRdb reprocessed the 5' RACE reads with MiXCR, giving one entry per CDR3 protein. The sample holds about 77,000 distinct CDR3 sequences, 8.5% to 10% seen once. Source material: whole blood. These receptors originate from an adult who was a healthcare worker with PCR-confirmed SARS-CoV-2 infection or an uninfected control (not recorded which).

The CDR3 region has the DNA TGTGCCACCAGCAGAGATCGACTAGCGGGACTGTACAATGAGCAGTTCTTC. It is translated as CATSRDRLAGLYNEQFF. This chain uses TRBV15 with TRBJ2-1, with TRBD2 matching 11 bases. CDR1 is LNHNV and CDR2 is YYDKDF in the germline V gene (reference sequence). The J segment lost 4 bases and the V segment lost 0 bases, leaving 5 bases of the junction unmatched. There are 17 residues in the CDR3.

Many counts were recorded for this clonotype. The chain couples TRBV19 to TRBJ2-7; 8 bases are shared with TRBD1. Germline trimming cut 5 bases from V and 3 bases from J; bases unmatched to any gene: 6. The CDR3 contains 14 residues. Germline CDR1 reads LNHDA; CDR2 reads SQIVND (reference sequence). The CDR3 coding sequence is TGTGCCAGTAGTGACCGGGACAGGTACTACGAGCAGTACTTC. Protein sequence: CASSDRDRYYEQYF. The entire variable domain, with the rest obtained from reference TRBV19 and TRBJ2-7, is as follows: DGGITQSPKYLFRKEGQNVTLSCEQNLNHDAMYWYRQDPGQGLRLIYYSQIVNDFQKGDIAEGYSVSREKKESFPLTVTSAQKNPTAFYLCASSDRDRYYEQYFGPGTRLTVT.

The gene calls are TRBV29-1 and TRBJ2-7, with a possible D match to TRBD2 (6 bases). CDR1 is SQVTM and CDR2 is ANQGSEA in the germline V gene. Trimming pared 4 bases from V and 0 bases from J, leaving 7 bases between. The length of the CDR3 is 12 residues. The CDR3 here is CSVVGGSYEQYF. The CDR3 region has the DNA TGCAGCGTTGTCGGGGGCTCCTACGAGCAGTACTTC.

CDR3 DNA: TGCAGCGTACCGATGGGGCATGAGCAGTTCTTC. Translating gives CSVPMGHEQFF. This sequence joins TRBV29-1 and TRBJ2-1, with D perhaps matching TRBD1 (5 bases). The V gene lost 6 bases and the J gene lost 8 bases, with 11 bases spanning the gap. Germline CDR1 and CDR2: SQVTM and ANQGSEA. This CDR3 is built from 11 residues.

By share, this clonotype counts as medium-sized (0.01 to 0.1%). This sequence joins TRBV27 and TRBJ2-5, with 9 bases lining up with TRBD2. CDR3 size: 12 residues. Germline-derived CDR1 and CDR2 are MNHEY and SMNVEV (reference sequence). J gave up 7 bases and V 5 bases, and 2 bases lay outside the gene matches. The CDR3 loop reads CASSQAGGTQYF. The CDR3 region has the DNA TGTGCCAGCAGTCAAGCGGGAGGGACCCAGTACTTC.

The chain combines TRBV20-1 with TRBJ2-5; 9 bases agree with TRBD1. The germline V gene has CDR1 DFQATT and CDR2 SNEGSKA (reference sequence). This CDR3 is 13 amino acids long. V was clipped by 6 bases and J by 2 bases; unmatched bases: 4. CDR3 sequence (DNA): TGCAGTGCGCCTGGGACAGGGCAAGAGACCCAGTACTTC. Protein product: CSAPGTGQETQYF.

The V and J genes are TRBV11-2 and TRBJ2-5; no clear D gene. Germline V gives CDR1 SGHAT, CDR2 FQNNGV. Deletions cut 5 bases from V and 5 bases from J, with 15 bases between. This CDR3 contains 14 residues. The DNA for the CDR3 is TGTGCCAGCAGCCCCGACACGTTCCTCGAGACCCAGTACTTC. It yields the protein CASSPDTFLETQYF. The entire variable domain, with the rest obtained from reference TRBV11-2 and TRBJ2-5, is as follows: EAGVAQSPRYKIIEKRQSVAFWCNPISGHATLYWYQQILGQGPKLLIQFQNNGVVDDSQLPKDRFSAERLKGVDSTLKIQPAKLEDSAVYLCASSPDTFLETQYFGPGTRLLVL.

In its sample, this clonotype was seen many times. This chain joins TRBV10-3 and TRBJ2-1; no reliable D call. There are 14 residues in the CDR3. Deletions cut 3 bases from V and 7 bases from J, with 13 bases between. The V gene's germline CDR1 is ENHRY and CDR2 SYGVKD. The CDR3 DNA sequence: TGTGCCATCAGTGAACCGGCTACCCAAAATGAGCAGTTCTTC. Its protein product is CAISEPATQNEQFF.

This clonotype was counted only a few times. The chain recombines TRBV20-1 with TRBJ2-2; 14 nucleotides line up with TRBD2. V trimming: 5 bases; J trimming: 1 base; junction bases outside the gene matches: 6. The CDR3 contains 17 residues. Germline V gives CDR1 DFQATT, CDR2 SNEGSKA (reference sequence). The CDR3 is CSARIGTSGRNTGELFF. The CDR3, as DNA: TGCAGTGCTCGGATAGGGACTAGCGGGAGGAACACCGGGGAGCTGTTTTTT.

The chain has TRBV11-2 and TRBJ2-3, with D unresolved. CDR1 is SGHAT and CDR2 is FQNNGV in the germline V gene. V lost 5 bases to trimming and J lost 5 bases, with 8 bases between them. The CDR3 runs to 12 residues. This CDR3 is CASSPGVDTQYF. Written as DNA, the CDR3 is TGTGCCAGCAGCCCCGGCGTAGATACGCAGTATTTT.

This clonotype turned up a few times. The genes are TRBV2 and TRBJ2-7; weak D call: TRBD1 (5 bases). CDR1 is SNHLY and CDR2 is FYNNEI in the germline V gene. The V end lost 2 bases, the J end lost 4 bases, and 6 bases lay between the germline ends. This CDR3 spans 12 amino acids. CDR3 coding DNA: TGTGCCAGCAGTGAACAGGGATACGAGCAGTACTTC. This codes for CASSEQGYEQYF.

This clonotype was counted ten times or more. The chain is built from TRBV18 and TRBJ2-3; D gene uncertain. V gave up 2 bases and J gave up 2 bases, with 5 bases separating them. Germline CDR1 KGHSH, CDR2 LQKENI. This CDR3 is built from 13 residues. The CDR3 spells CASSPGSTDTQYF. In DNA form, the CDR3 reads TGTGCCAGCTCACCAGGTTCCACAGATACGCAGTATTTT. Together with reference TRBV18 and TRBJ2-3, the CDR3 gives the full variable domain: NAGVMQNPRHLVRRRGQEARLRCSPMKGHSHVYWYRQLPEEGLKFMVYLQKENIIDESGMPKERFSAEFPKEGPSILRIQQVVRGDSAAYFCASSPGSTDTQYFGPGTRLTVL.

This clonotype was observed at least ten times. The chain is built from TRBV10-3 and TRBJ2-5, with 8 bases that match TRBD2. Trimming removed 3 bases from V and 4 bases from J; junction bases left unmatched: 4. Looked up from germline, CDR1 is ENHRY and CDR2 is SYGVKD. The CDR3 sequence is 14 residues long. The CDR3 spells CAISDAAGVETQYF. The CDR3 DNA sequence: TGTGCCATCAGTGACGCAGCGGGAGTAGAGACCCAGTACTTC.

This clonotype was seen at least ten times. V gene TRBV27 combines with J gene TRBJ1-5; the D is unclear. Germline V gene lookup returns CDR1 MNHEY and CDR2 SMNVEV (reference sequence). Trimming took 5 bases from V and 0 from J, leaving 11 bases between them. The CDR3 consists of 15 residues. Here the CDR3 reads CASSRSGNSNQPQHF. Written as DNA, the CDR3 is TGTGCCAGCAGTCGTTCCGGGAATAGCAATCAGCCCCAGCATTTT.

The table lists this clonotype with a few counts. This sequence joins TRBV5-1 and TRBJ2-7, with a tentative D call TRBD1 (6 bases). The CDR3 has 12 residues. The V gene lost 4 bases and the J gene lost 4 bases, with 9 bases spanning the gap. In germline, CDR1 is SGHRS, CDR2 YFSETQ. The CDR3 region has the DNA TGCGCCAGCAGCCCAGGGGTTTACGAGCAGTACTTC. Protein product: CASSPGVYEQYF.

This clonotype has ten or more counts. The chain uses TRBV5-5 and TRBJ2-5; possibly TRBD2 for D (5 bases). CDR1 is SGHKS, CDR2 YYEKEE, per germline (reference sequence). The V gene lost 1 base and the J gene lost 3 bases, with 16 bases spanning the gap. The CDR3 spans 16 residues. The CDR3 here is CASSLIPGLGKETQYF. CDR3 nucleotides: TGTGCCAGCAGCTTGATCCCGGGGTTGGGCAAAGAGACCCAGTACTTC.

This clonotype was observed at least ten times. V is TRBV5-4 and J is TRBJ1-2, with D uncertain. The ends were cut back, 5 bases at V and 8 bases at J, with 19 bases in the middle. Germline V lookup: CDR1 SGHNT, CDR2 YYREEE (reference sequence). This CDR3 comprises 14 residues. CDR3 coding DNA: TGTGCCAGCAGTGCCGGGCAGGCCGGCCTGGGCTACACCTTC. This translates into CASSAGQAGLGYTF.

This clonotype showed up just a few times. The J gene is TRBJ1-6, the V gene TRBV7-9; maybe TRBD1 (5 bases). V dropped 5 bases and J dropped 8 bases, with 19 bases sitting between them. The V gene's germline CDR1 is SEHNR and CDR2 FQNEAQ (reference sequence). CDR3 size: 16 residues. For the CDR3, the DNA is TGTGCCAGCAGCCACGACGCGGGGCAGAGTGATTCACCCCTCCACTTT. Translating it yields CASSHDAGQSDSPLHF.

This clonotype appeared a few times. This rearrangement joins TRBV28 to TRBJ2-3; D remains unclear. Between the trimmed V and J ends, which lost 5 bases and 7 bases, there was a span of 13 bases. Germline CDR1 is MDHEN and CDR2 is SYDVKM. This CDR3 contains 13 residues. CDR3 loop: CASSGPGQNTQYF. In nucleotides, the CDR3 is TGTGCCAGCAGTGGCCCCGGGCAGAATACGCAGTATTTT.

This clonotype was counted at least ten times. The gene calls are TRBV14 and TRBJ2-7; D is uncertain. The CDR3 has 14 residues. The germline V gene has CDR1 SGHDN and CDR2 FVKESK. With 5 bases removed from V and 2 bases from J, the gap between germline ends came to 13 bases. CDR3 in amino acids: CASSTLSSAYEQYF. Written as DNA, the CDR3 is TGTGCCAGCAGCACCCTTTCCTCGGCCTACGAGCAGTACTTC.

This clonotype was observed many times. The chain is built from TRBV4-1 and TRBJ1-4; 7 positions agree with TRBD1. Germline V lookup: CDR1 MGHRA, CDR2 YSYEKL. This CDR3 comprises 16 residues. V lost 1 base and J lost 8; bases outside the gene matches: 10. CDR3 in amino acids: CASSQGPRQGREKLFF. CDR3 bases: TGCGCCAGCAGCCAAGGTCCTCGACAGGGACGGGAAAAACTGTTTTTT.

This clonotype was recorded at least ten times. CDR3 amino acids: CASSPRTARATNEKLFF. In nucleotides, the CDR3 is TGTGCCAGCAGCCCCAGGACAGCTCGTGCAACTAATGAAAAACTGTTTTTT. This sequence joins TRBV14 and TRBJ1-4; TRBD1 might be the D (6 bases). The CDR3 is made up of 17 amino acids. The V gene lost 4 bases and the J gene lost 0 bases, with 15 bases spanning the gap. CDR1 and CDR2 (germline): SGHDN, FVKESK.

This clonotype has at least ten counts. The chain uses TRBV15 and TRBJ2-5; tentatively, D is TRBD2 (6 bases). Trimming left V 7 bases short and J 1 base short, with 16 bases between. This CDR3 region has 15 residues. Germline V CDR1 and CDR2: LNHNV, YYDKDF (reference sequence). The CDR3 DNA reads as TGTGCCACCACCAAGCGGGCGGAAACCCAAGAGACCCAGTACTTC. It yields the protein CATTKRAETQETQYF.

This clonotype showed up just a few times. The V gene is TRBV7-9, the J gene TRBJ2-7, with D tentatively TRBD2 (6 bases). The CDR3 covers 13 residues. Trimming pared 5 bases from V and 6 bases from J, leaving 14 bases between. CDR1 is SEHNR and CDR2 is FQNEAQ in the germline V gene (reference sequence). CDR3 sequence (DNA): TGTGCCAGCAGCCCCCGGGCAGCGGGCGAGCAGTACTTC. Protein sequence: CASSPRAAGEQYF.

This clonotype was counted between two and nine times. J is TRBJ2-3 and V is TRBV7-3, with 13 bases fitting TRBD2. The ends lost 0 bases at V and 0 bases at J; junction bases unmatched: 9. The germline CDR1 and CDR2 sequences are SGHTA and FQGTGA. This CDR3 comprises 20 residues. CDR3 nucleotide sequence: TGTGCCAGCAGCTTAACAGGGACTAGCGGGACTCCAACTAGCACAGATACGCAGTATTTT. Translated, it gives CASSLTGTSGTPTSTDTQYF.

This clonotype was counted at least ten times. The CDR3 loop reads CASTAGGAPRPTHTQYF. The CDR3 nucleotides read TGTGCCAGCACCGCGGGGGGGGCCCCACGACCCACGCATACGCAGTATTTT. The chain recombines TRBV28 with TRBJ2-3; 9 bases line up with TRBD2. The germline V gene encodes CDR1 MDHEN and CDR2 SYDVKM. CDR3 length equals 17 residues. Trimming at V came to 7 bases and at J to 7 bases, leaving 18 bases not matched to a gene.

The chain has TRBV5-1 and TRBJ2-7; perhaps TRBD2 as D (6 bases). The CDR3 has 13 amino acids. From germline, CDR1 is SGHRS and CDR2 YFSETQ. Trimming removed 0 bases at V and 4 bases at J, with 8 bases between. The CDR3 DNA sequence: TGCGCCAGCAGCTTGGGGGACTGGTACGAGCAGTACTTC. Encoded protein: CASSLGDWYEQYF.

This clonotype occurred many times. This sequence joins TRBV6-1 and TRBJ2-6; 7 nucleotides line up with TRBD1. This CDR3 spans 15 amino acids. Germline lookup yields CDR1 MNHNS and CDR2 SASEGT. V was pared by 5 bases and J by 0 bases, with 1 base of the junction left unmatched. The CDR3 region is CASSTGVSGANVLTF. The CDR3 coding sequence is TGTGCCAGCAGTACAGGGGTCTCTGGGGCCAACGTCCTGACTTTC.